Included here is one T cell receptor beta chain sequence, with context. Antigen: not known. It was by 5'RACE template switching with UMIs that TCR beta cDNA was made. TCRdb re-called the 5' RACE reads; one entry per CDR3 protein, DNA not given. This sample's clone table lists about 460,000 distinct CDR3 sequences. The germline V gene encodes CDR1 SGHRS and CDR2 YFSETQ. This CDR3 is built from 14 residues. This specimen comes from a study of T cells expressing NK-cell markers. About the study: Seven of the eight sequenced donors were classified as HCMV-seropositive, and one was classified as seronegative. Points from the study as a whole: For four donors, these clonotypes were likewise the leading ones in the CD3+CD56-NKG2C+ fraction. A range of about 1.0-7.0% of CD8+ T cells consisted of dominant NKG2C+ clonotypes in more than five donors.

Sequencing was done on a sample of blood T cells: a sorted CD56 or NKG2C T cell subset, CD4+ or CD8+ T cells, or bulk PBMC T cells (not recorded which). The source is a woman in her forties or fifties in good health. V and J are TRBV5-1 and TRBJ2-1; without DNA, the TCRdb call of TRBD2 cannot be checked. The chain's CDR3 is CASSKGLAGDEQFF. The entire variable domain, with the rest obtained from reference TRBV5-1 and TRBJ2-1, is as follows: KAGVTQTPRYLIKTRGQQVTLSCSPISGHRSVSWYQQTPGQGLQFLFEYFSETQRNKGNFPGRFSGRQFSNSRSEMNVSTLELGDSALYLCASSKGLAGDEQFFGPGTRLTVL.